This T cell receptor (beta chain) is drawn from a study of cytomegalovirus exposure and HLA in healthy donors. The CDR3 length is 17 residues. Germline V gene lookup returns CDR1 LNHDA and CDR2 SQIVND (reference sequence). The V segment lost 11 bases and the J segment 2 bases; nucleotides outside the gene matches: 13. A multiplex PCR was run with 60 Vbeta primers and 13 Jbeta primers. Profiled with immunoSEQ multiplex PCR; TCRdb holds only in-frame clones, not every one. The table has 110,000 to 150,000 clones, around three quarters seen once; the top ten hold approximately 2.1%. Likely unrecorded immune exposures existed in these nominally healthy donors. Study outcomes and limitations: Within an earlier analysis, most TCR beta V segments proved productive either about 90% or about 30% of the time. Later analysis identified around 15,000 TCR beta sequences associated with HLA alleles, using a false discovery rate threshold of 0.05.

On this clone: Its antigen is not known.

The sample taken for sequencing was PBMCs. The chain recombines TRBV19 with TRBJ2-1, with TRBD2 matching over 12 bases. The receptor was derived from a middle-aged man in good health and CMV-seronegative. CDR3 nucleotides: TGTGCCTCCCAACCCCTCCTAGCGGGAGGGGCCTACAATGAGCAGTTCTTC. It translates to CASQPLLAGGAYNEQFF. The full variable domain, completed using reference TRBV19 and TRBJ2-1, is DGGITQSPKYLFRKEGQNVTLSCEQNLNHDAMYWYRQDPGQGLRLIYYSQIVNDFQKGDIAEGYSVSREKKESFPLTVTSAQKNPTAFYLCASQPLLAGGAYNEQFFGPGTRLTVL.